Listed below are T cell receptor beta chains from one sample, sequenced in a study of blood T cell repertoires in COVID-19. The assay was immunoSEQ multiplex PCR, and TCRdb's table has in-frame clones only and misses some. The sample contains 200,000 to 250,000 clones, approximately 80% of which appear only once. Sequences were obtained from PBMCs or T cells enriched from blood (not recorded which). The receptors shown here come from a man between 60 and 75 years old who had recovered from COVID-19. Both conserved end residues are part of each CDR3. The order of the fields is V gene, J gene, CDR3 length, clone size, D gene, CDR3 protein, CDR3 DNA. D genes are given only for firm matches. Rows may omit the clone size; those that give it use once, few, many or a size class.

v_gene: TRBV15; j_gene: TRBJ1-5; len: 15; abundance: few; d_gene: NA; CDR3aa: CATSREAGFEQPQHF; CDR3nt: TGTGCCACCAGCAGAGAAGCAGGGTTTGAGCAGCCCCAGCATTTT
v_gene: TRBV30; j_gene: TRBJ2-3; len: 14; abundance: once; d_gene: NA; CDR3aa: CAWSGGRGKDTQYF; CDR3nt: TGTGCCTGGAGCGGGGGACGGGGGAAAGATACGCAGTATTTT
v_gene: TRBV5-1; j_gene: TRBJ2-2; len: 15; abundance: few; d_gene: NA; CDR3aa: CASSLGSLYTGELFF; CDR3nt: TGCGCCAGCAGCTTGGGCAGTTTATACACCGGGGAGCTGTTTTTT
v_gene: TRBV27; j_gene: TRBJ1-2; len: 14; abundance: NA; d_gene: NA; CDR3aa: CASKTYVSDYGYTF; CDR3nt: TGTGCCAGCAAAACGTATGTTTCAGACTATGGCTACACCTTC
v_gene: TRBV6-1; j_gene: TRBJ2-7; len: 16; abundance: few; d_gene: NA; CDR3aa: CASSEALTTNPYEQYF; CDR3nt: TGTGCCAGCAGTGAAGCGCTGACAACGAACCCCTACGAGCAGTACTTC
v_gene: TRBV2; j_gene: TRBJ2-1; len: 13; abundance: few; d_gene: NA; CDR3aa: CASHGQANNEQFF; CDR3nt: TGTGCCAGCCATGGCCAGGCTAACAATGAGCAGTTCTTC
v_gene: TRBV7-9; j_gene: TRBJ1-2; len: 11; abundance: once; d_gene: NA; CDR3aa: CASSFANGYTF; CDR3nt: TGTGCCAGCAGCTTCGCGAATGGCTACACCTTC
v_gene: TRBV9; j_gene: TRBJ2-5; len: 14; abundance: NA; d_gene: NA; CDR3aa: CASSVAGARETQYF; CDR3nt: TGTGCCAGCAGCGTAGCAGGGGCGAGGGAGACCCAGTACTTC
v_gene: TRBV4-3; j_gene: TRBJ1-2; len: 16; abundance: NA; d_gene: NA; CDR3aa: CASSQLNRVANYGYTF; CDR3nt: TGCGCCAGCAGCCAGCTCAACAGGGTAGCTAACTATGGCTACACCTTC
v_gene: TRBV11-2; j_gene: TRBJ1-2; len: 13; abundance: NA; d_gene: NA; CDR3aa: CASSPRKNYGYTF; CDR3nt: TGTGCCAGCAGTCCGCGAAAAAACTATGGCTACACCTTC